These 3 T cell receptor beta chains share one sample of origin, sequenced in a study of T cell responses to AZD1222 COVID-19 vaccine. Clones were read by immunoSEQ multiplex PCR, and TCRdb kept only the in-frame ones, dropping some. Of more than 110,000 clones in the sample, 80% to 95% were seen once. This specimen consisted of peripheral blood, obtained on day 0 of AZD1222 vaccination. These receptors came from an adult in good health.

CDR3 region: CASRQGGIVDEKLFF. CDR3 DNA: TGTGCCAGTAGACAGGGAGGCATTGTGGATGAAAAACTGTTTTTT. V gene TRBV19 combines with J gene TRBJ1-4, with TRBD1 as a possible D gene (6 bases). The CDR3 is 15 amino acids. Trimming took 6 bases from V and 6 from J, leaving 17 bases between them. CDR1 and CDR2 (germline): LNHDA, SQIVND (reference sequence).

The chain couples TRBV30 to TRBJ2-5, with TRBD2 matching over 7 bases. After removal of 5 bases from V and 7 bases from J, the junction contained 4 bases not matched to a gene. Per the germline V gene, CDR1 is GTSNPN and CDR2 is SVGIG (reference sequence). The CDR3 has 11 amino acids. In DNA form, the CDR3 reads TGTGCCTGGGGGGAGGGAGGGACCCAGTACTTC. It encodes CAWGEGGTQYF.

This chain connects TRBV28 to TRBJ2-7; no definite D call. V lost 4 bases to trimming and J lost 8 bases, with 12 bases between them. Germline V gene lookup returns CDR1 MDHEN and CDR2 SYDVKM. The CDR3 runs to 12 residues. The CDR3 DNA reads TGTGCCAGCAGTTCCCCCCCACTTAAGCAGTACTTC. It is translated as CASSSPPLKQYF.